This passage covers 5 T cell receptor beta chains from one sample sequenced in a study of low-dose radiotherapy and immunotherapy resistance in tumors. Priming of first-strand cDNA relied on TRAV- and TRBV-specific primers (covering alpha and beta chains). TCR amplification used approximately 19 PCR cycles, a constant-region primer and a V-primer adapter. TCRdb processed the reads anew with MiXCR; each CDR3 protein has one entry. Of roughly 56,000 distinct CDR3 sequences listed, 23% are singletons. Time point: after trial treatment. Noted treatment: LDRT plus nivolumab, ipilimumab, low-dose cyclophosphamide and aspirin (RACIN trial). This specimen consisted of PBMCs, obtained after low-dose radiotherapy plus immunotherapy. The receptors were sampled from a male donor with prostate cancer.

This clonotype came up many times. This chain uses TRBV4-1 with TRBJ2-7; the D gene is possibly TRBD2 (5 bases). Germline CDR1 and CDR2: MGHRA and YSYEKL. V lost 4 bases and J 2 bases, leaving 12 bases between the germline ends. The CDR3 spans 14 residues. This CDR3 is CASSPGSGTYEQYF. CDR3 in DNA: TGCGCCAGCAGCCCCGGAAGCGGTACCTACGAGCAGTACTTC.

This clonotype ranks as large. This rearrangement joins TRBV4-3 to TRBJ2-1; D is perhaps TRBD1 or TRBD2 (5 bases each). Trimming shortened V by 0 bases and J by 11 bases, and 11 bases separated the two germline ends. The CDR3 totals 13 residues. Germline CDR1 and CDR2: LGHNA and YSLEER. The CDR3 reads CASSQDGGFKQFF. The CDR3 DNA reads TGCGCCAGCAGCCAAGATGGGGGTTTTAAGCAGTTCTTC.

This sequence joins TRBV18 and TRBJ2-7, with 7 bases lining up with TRBD1. The CDR3 length is 13 residues. The germline CDR1 and CDR2 sequences are KGHSH and LQKENI. V lost 2 bases, J lost 6 bases, and 4 bases stayed unmatched. The CDR3 DNA is TGTGCCAGCTCACCATCAAACAGGGGCGAGCAGTACTTC. Translating gives CASSPSNRGEQYF. The full variable domain, with the rest looked up from reference TRBV18 and TRBJ2-7, is NAGVMQNPRHLVRRRGQEARLRCSPMKGHSHVYWYRQLPEEGLKFMVYLQKENIIDESGMPKERFSAEFPKEGPSILRIQQVVRGDSAAYFCASSPSNRGEQYFGPGTRLTVT.

As regards this clonotype: With a much larger clone just one base away, this may be a read error. The chain carries TRBV7-9 and TRBJ1-4; possibly TRBD1 for D (5 bases). The ends were cut back, 3 bases at V and 8 bases at J, with 13 bases in the middle. The germline V gene has CDR1 SEHNR and CDR2 FQNEAQ (reference sequence). CDR3 size: 14 residues. CDR3 sequence: CASSFHGTPEKLFF. CDR3 bases: TGTGCCAGCAGCTTCCATGGGACCCCCGAAAAACTGTTTTTT.

This clonotype appeared many times. The chain has TRBV4-3 and TRBJ1-1, with D unclear. The CDR3 extends over 15 amino acids. V lost 3 bases and J lost 1, with 12 bases in between. Germline CDR1 and CDR2: LGHNA and YSLEER. The CDR3 region is CASSHDAGQNTEAFF. CDR3 DNA: TGCGCCAGCAGCCATGACGCCGGGCAGAACACTGAAGCTTTCTTT.